Below are 18 T cell receptor beta chains sequenced from a single sample in a study of blood T cell repertoires in COVID-19. Clones were sequenced by immunoSEQ multiplex PCR, and TCRdb holds only the in-frame ones, with some missing. Found here are roughly 440,000 clones, about nine tenths of them singletons; the top ten hold around 12%. Sample: peripheral blood. The source is a woman between 50 and 59 years old with COVID-19, enrolled during active disease.

V and J are TRBV5-5 and TRBJ2-3, with D perhaps TRBD2 (5 bases). V was shortened by 4 bases and J by 2 bases, with 11 bases between the two germline ends. The CDR3 loop spans 14 amino acids. Germline assignment: CDR1 SGHKS and CDR2 YYEKEE (reference sequence). The DNA for the CDR3 is TGTGCCAGCAGCCCCCCGACTAACACAGATACGCAGTATTTT. The encoded protein is CASSPPTNTDTQYF.

The rearrangement links TRBV2 to TRBJ2-7, with 8 nucleotides matching TRBD1. The germline V gene has CDR1 SNHLY and CDR2 FYNNEI. The CDR3 consists of 14 residues. Germline trimming cut 8 bases from V and 5 bases from J; bases unmatched to any gene: 11. Here the CDR3 reads CASLDRGLVDEQYF. DNA of the CDR3: TGTGCCAGCCTTGACAGGGGACTCGTTGACGAGCAGTACTTC.

The chain links TRBV7-9 to TRBJ2-7; 12 bases fit TRBD1. The germline V gene has CDR1 SEHNR and CDR2 FQNEAQ (reference sequence). The length of the CDR3 is 14 residues. Trimming cost V 5 bases and J 2 bases; bases outside gene matches: 1. The CDR3 spells CASSGDRGPYEQYF. The CDR3, as DNA: TGTGCCAGCAGCGGGGACAGGGGGCCCTACGAGCAGTACTTC.

The CDR3 DNA sequence: TGCGCCAGCAGCTTGGCCCGGGGCGGGGGCTTCACAGATACGCAGTATTTT. It is translated as CASSLARGGGFTDTQYF. The chain couples TRBV5-1 to TRBJ2-3; maybe TRBD2 (7 bases). Deletions cut 0 bases from V and 2 bases from J, with 16 bases between. The CDR3 length is 17 residues. Germline CDR1 reads SGHRS; CDR2 reads YFSETQ.

The V call is TRBV28, the J call TRBJ1-5, with a weak D call TRBD1 (6 bases). The CDR3 is 14 residues long. Germline CDR1 and CDR2: MDHEN and SYDVKM. V was cut by 5 bases and J by 7 bases, with 15 bases left in between. The CDR3 spells CASSPRAQGQPQHF. CDR3 bases: TGTGCCAGCAGTCCCCGGGCTCAGGGGCAGCCCCAGCATTTT. Using reference TRBV28 and TRBJ1-5 for the parts outside the CDR3, the full variable domain is DVKVTQSSRYLVKRTGEKVFLECVQDMDHENMFWYRQDPGLGLRLIYFSYDVKMKEKGDIPEGYSVSREKKERFSLILESASTNQTSMYLCASSPRAQGQPQHFGDGTRLSIL.

The chain joins TRBV30 to TRBJ1-1; D gene uncertain. CDR3 length: 16 amino acids. The V gene's germline CDR1 is GTSNPN and CDR2 SVGIG (reference sequence). Trimming took off 0 bases at V and 0 bases at J, with 14 bases between the two ends. The CDR3 nucleotides are TGTGCCTGGAGTGTAGGAGTTCTTCCTATGAACACTGAAGCTTTCTTT. Translation: CAWSVGVLPMNTEAFF.

The V and J genes are TRBV19 and TRBJ2-1; 7 nucleotides agree with TRBD2. Germline loops: CDR1 LNHDA, CDR2 SQIVND (reference sequence). Losses at the gene ends were 0 bases for V and 1 base for J; bases not matched to a gene: 3. The CDR3 covers 16 residues. As DNA, the CDR3 is TGTGCCAGTAGTATAGATCCCGGGGGGTCCTACAATGAGCAGTTCTTC. It yields the protein CASSIDPGGSYNEQFF.

The CDR3 protein is CASTRTGGATEAFF. The CDR3 nucleotides are TGTGCCAGCACCCGCACGGGAGGGGCCACTGAAGCTTTCTTT. The chain joins TRBV3-1 (or the pseudogene TRBV3-2) to TRBJ1-1, with D possibly TRBD1 on 5 matching bases. Germline CDR1 LGHDT, CDR2 YNNKEL (reference sequence). V gave up 7 bases and J gave up 4 bases, with 16 bases separating them. The CDR3 is made up of 14 amino acids.

V is TRBV13 and J is TRBJ2-3, with 7 bases lining up with TRBD1. CDR3 length: 16 residues. The V gene end was trimmed by 5 bases and the J gene end by 3 bases; junction bases not matched to a gene: 11. CDR1 is PRHDT, CDR2 FYEKMQ, per germline (reference sequence). CDR3 residues: CASSSRQGTGTDTQYF. CDR3 in DNA: TGTGCCAGCAGCAGCCGACAGGGAACCGGTACAGATACGCAGTATTTT.

The V gene is TRBV11-2, the J gene TRBJ1-1; 8 bases are a match to TRBD1. CDR1 and CDR2 from the germline V gene are SGHAT and FQNNGV. J was trimmed by 0 bases and V by 5 bases; bases with no gene match: 8. The CDR3 spans 16 residues. The CDR3 protein is CASSPRGGQVNTEAFF. Here the CDR3 DNA reads TGTGCCAGCAGCCCTAGGGGGGGACAGGTGAACACTGAAGCTTTCTTT.

This clone came up once. The identical CDR3 is also encoded by other nucleotide sequences in the sample. The V call is TRBV30, the J call TRBJ2-7; 8 bases agree with TRBD2. The trim removed 0 bases at V and 3 bases at J, leaving 4 bases unmatched. This CDR3 region has 14 residues. CDR1 and CDR2 (germline): GTSNPN, SVGIG (reference sequence). CDR3 protein: CAWSVGAGVYEQYF. DNA of the CDR3: TGTGCCTGGAGTGTGGGAGCGGGGGTCTACGAGCAGTACTTC. Combining the CDR3 with reference TRBV30 and TRBJ2-7 gives the whole variable domain SQTIHQWPATLVQPVGSPLSLECTVEGTSNPNLYWYRQAAGRGLQLLFYSVGIGQISSEVPQNLSASRPQDRQFILSSKKLLLSDSGFYLCAWSVGAGVYEQYFGPGTRLTVT.

The J gene is TRBJ1-1, the V gene TRBV30; possibly TRBD1 for D (5 bases). The CDR3 is 13 amino acids. The V end lost 5 bases, the J end lost 5 bases, and 15 bases lay between the germline ends. From germline, CDR1 is GTSNPN and CDR2 SVGIG (reference sequence). CDR3 residues: CAWSRGGRTEAFF. Written as DNA, the CDR3 is TGTGCCTGGTCAAGGGGAGGGAGAACTGAAGCTTTCTTT.

The CDR3 sequence: CASSFLPSLGFANEQFF. The CDR3 coding sequence is TGCGCCAGCAGCTTCCTCCCGTCCCTCGGTTTTGCTAATGAGCAGTTCTTC. The genes are TRBV5-1 and TRBJ2-1; no firm D call. V dropped 2 bases and J dropped 7 bases, with 22 bases sitting between them. This CDR3 region has 17 residues. Germline CDR1 SGHRS, CDR2 YFSETQ.

This chain connects TRBV6-1 to TRBJ2-2, with 10 bases matching TRBD1. The CDR3 covers 13 residues. In germline, CDR1 is MNHNS, CDR2 SASEGT. Here the CDR3 DNA reads TGTGCGACCGGGACAGGGGTGGCCGGGGAGCTGTTTTTT. Protein sequence: CATGTGVAGELFF.

The J gene is TRBJ2-1, the V gene TRBV25-1; TRBD1 agrees at 7 bases. Trimming at V came to 3 bases and at J to 4 bases, leaving 12 bases not matched to a gene. CDR3 length equals 17 residues. CDR1 is MGHDK and CDR2 is SYGVNS in the germline V gene. CDR3 sequence (DNA): TGTGCCAGCAGTGAGGAATATAGGGGGACAGTTTACAATGAGCAGTTCTTC. It encodes CASSEEYRGTVYNEQFF.

Only one count was recorded for this clone. The DNA for the CDR3 is TGTGCCAGCAGCCTTGGGACAGGGGTCTATGGCTACACCTTC. Amino acids: CASSLGTGVYGYTF. This rearrangement joins TRBV5-4 to TRBJ1-2; 10 bases align to TRBD1. The CDR3 consists of 14 residues. With V trimmed by 4 bases and J by 4 bases, 4 bases remained unmatched. CDR1 and CDR2 (germline): SGHNT, YYREEE (reference sequence).

The rearrangement joins TRBV4-2 to TRBJ1-2; D unclear. The CDR3 extends over 14 amino acids. CDR1 is LGHNA, CDR2 YNFKEQ, per germline. V lost 4 bases and J 4 bases, leaving 13 bases between the germline ends. As DNA, the CDR3 is TGTGCCAGCAGCCTTCGGGGTAGTAGCTATGGCTACACCTTC. Translation gives CASSLRGSSYGYTF.

The chain combines TRBV5-4 with TRBJ2-1, with a weak D call TRBD2 (5 bases). The V end was cut by 4 bases, the J end by 0 bases, with 5 bases between. Germline values: CDR1 SGHNT, CDR2 YYREEE (reference sequence). This CDR3 is 13 amino acids long. The CDR3 nucleotides are TGTGCCAGCAGCGCGGGCTCCTACAATGAGCAGTTCTTC. It is translated as CASSAGSYNEQFF.